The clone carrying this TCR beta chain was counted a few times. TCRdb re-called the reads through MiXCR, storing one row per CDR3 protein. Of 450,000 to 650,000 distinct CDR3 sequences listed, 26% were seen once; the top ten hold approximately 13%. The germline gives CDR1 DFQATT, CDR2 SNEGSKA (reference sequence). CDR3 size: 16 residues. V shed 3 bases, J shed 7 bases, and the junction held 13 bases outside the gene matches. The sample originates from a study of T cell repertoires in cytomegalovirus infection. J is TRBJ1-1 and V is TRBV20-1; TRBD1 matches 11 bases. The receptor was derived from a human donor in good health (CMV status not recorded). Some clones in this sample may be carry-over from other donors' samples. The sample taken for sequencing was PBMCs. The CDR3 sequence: CSARNLQGDRGIEAFF. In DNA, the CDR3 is TGCAGTGCTAGGAACCTTCAAGGGGACAGGGGGATTGAAGCTTTCTTT.